These T cell receptor beta chains were read from a single sample in a study of T cells in Graves' hyperthyroidism and ophthalmopathy. One entry per CDR3 protein, called by TCRdb with MiXCR from the multiplex PCR reads. The sample holds under 750,000 distinct CDR3 sequences; around 19% are singletons and the top ten take over 15%. Sequenced sample: blood. These receptors came from a woman aged 50 to 60 with Graves' hyperthyroidism that later progressed to Graves' ophthalmopathy. The CDR3 runs from the conserved cysteine through the conserved F or W. The D gene is left open where the match is weak. Clone size is not always given. Where it is, it says once, few, many or a class for expanded clones.

clone_size: many; d_call: NA; j_call: TRBJ1-1; v_call: TRBV6-2/TRBV6-3; cdr3_aa: CASSYSTGRTGEGTEAFF; cdr3_nt: TGTGCCAGCAGTTACTCGACGGGTAGGACGGGGGAGGGCACTGAAGCTTTCTTT
clone_size: many; d_call: NA; j_call: TRBJ2-3; v_call: TRBV11-2; cdr3_aa: CASSVSRSTDTQYF; cdr3_nt: TGTGCCAGCAGCGTAAGTAGGAGCACAGATACGCAGTATTTT
clone_size: NA; d_call: TRBD1; j_call: TRBJ1-4; v_call: TRBV7-9; cdr3_aa: CASSVHRGFNEKLFF; cdr3_nt: TGTGCCAGCAGCGTACACAGGGGATTTAATGAAAAACTGTTTTTT
clone_size: NA; d_call: NA; j_call: TRBJ1-5; v_call: TRBV19; cdr3_aa: CASSIEPGNQPQHF; cdr3_nt: TGTGCCAGTAGTATAGAACCAGGGAATCAGCCCCAGCATTTT
clone_size: NA; d_call: NA; j_call: TRBJ2-5; v_call: TRBV6-6; cdr3_aa: CASSYSKAGVEETQYF; cdr3_nt: TGTGCCAGCAGTTACTCGAAGGCAGGGGTTGAGGAGACCCAGTACTTC
clone_size: NA; d_call: TRBD1; j_call: TRBJ1-6; v_call: TRBV20-1; cdr3_aa: CSARSRQGQDNSPLHF; cdr3_nt: TGCAGTGCTAGGTCACGCCAGGGACAGGATAATTCACCCCTCCACTTT
clone_size: few; d_call: NA; j_call: TRBJ2-2; v_call: TRBV5-1; cdr3_aa: CASSLNRIRTGELFF; cdr3_nt: TGCGCCAGCAGCTTGAACCGAATCCGCACCGGGGAGCTGTTTTTT
clone_size: NA; d_call: TRBD1; j_call: TRBJ2-5; v_call: TRBV5-1; cdr3_aa: CASSFRDSQETQYF; cdr3_nt: TGCGCCAGCAGCTTCCGGGACAGCCAAGAGACCCAGTACTTC
clone_size: NA; d_call: TRBD2; j_call: TRBJ2-3; v_call: TRBV28; cdr3_aa: CASSPTGTSGRTIGTDTQYF; cdr3_nt: TGTGCCAGCAGCCCCACGGGGACTAGCGGGCGTACTATCGGCACAGATACGCAGTATTTT
clone_size: few; d_call: TRBD2; j_call: TRBJ2-2; v_call: TRBV5-1; cdr3_aa: CASSLRLAVNTGELFF; cdr3_nt: TGCGCCAGCAGCTTGAGGCTAGCGGTGAACACCGGGGAGCTGTTTTTT
clone_size: few; d_call: NA; j_call: TRBJ1-1; v_call: TRBV19; cdr3_aa: CASSITESFEAFF; cdr3_nt: TGTGCCAGTAGTATAACGGAATCGTTTGAAGCTTTCTTT
clone_size: many; d_call: NA; j_call: TRBJ2-3; v_call: TRBV11-2; cdr3_aa: CASSLEWRLDTDTQYF; cdr3_nt: TGTGCCAGCAGCTTAGAATGGAGACTAGACACAGATACGCAGTATTTT
clone_size: NA; d_call: NA; j_call: TRBJ2-1; v_call: TRBV27; cdr3_aa: CASRARASEQFF; cdr3_nt: TGTGCCAGCAGGGCGAGGGCCAGTGAGCAGTTCTTC
clone_size: few; d_call: NA; j_call: TRBJ1-6; v_call: TRBV6-6; cdr3_aa: CASSYGHSSYNSPLHF; cdr3_nt: TGTGCCAGCAGTTATGGACATAGCTCCTATAATTCACCCCTCCACTTT
clone_size: many; d_call: NA; j_call: TRBJ2-7; v_call: TRBV12-3/TRBV12-4; cdr3_aa: CASSFGTFEQYF; cdr3_nt: TGTGCCAGCAGTTTCGGAACTTTCGAGCAGTACTTC
clone_size: NA; d_call: TRBD2; j_call: TRBJ2-1; v_call: TRBV4-1; cdr3_aa: CASSHRGASGYNEQFF; cdr3_nt: TGCGCCAGCAGCCACCGAGGGGCTAGCGGCTACAATGAGCAGTTCTTC
clone_size: few; d_call: NA; j_call: TRBJ2-7; v_call: TRBV7-6; cdr3_aa: CASSPNQDKASYEQYF; cdr3_nt: TGTGCCAGCAGCCCCAATCAGGACAAGGCTTCCTACGAGCAGTACTTC
clone_size: NA; d_call: TRBD1; j_call: TRBJ2-7; v_call: TRBV24-1; cdr3_aa: CATSDSGGQGRNEQYF; cdr3_nt: TGTGCCACCAGTGATTCAGGGGGACAGGGGCGGAACGAGCAGTACTTC
clone_size: few; d_call: NA; j_call: TRBJ2-4; v_call: TRBV12-3/TRBV12-4; cdr3_aa: CASTLTVGAAENIQYF; cdr3_nt: TGTGCCAGCACCCTAACCGTTGGGGCAGCGGAAAACATTCAGTACTTC
clone_size: many; d_call: TRBD1; j_call: TRBJ2-5; v_call: TRBV11-2; cdr3_aa: CASPSDRGETQYF; cdr3_nt: TGTGCCAGCCCCTCGGACAGGGGCGAGACCCAGTACTTC
clone_size: few; d_call: NA; j_call: TRBJ2-1; v_call: TRBV6-1; cdr3_aa: CASSDTDSPAYNEQFF; cdr3_nt: TGTGCCAGCAGTGACACGGACAGTCCCGCTTACAATGAGCAGTTCTTC
clone_size: few; d_call: NA; j_call: TRBJ2-2; v_call: TRBV12-3/TRBV12-4; cdr3_aa: CASSSQWDPDTGELFF; cdr3_nt: TGTGCCAGCAGTTCCCAGTGGGATCCAGACACCGGGGAGCTGTTTTTT
clone_size: NA; d_call: NA; j_call: TRBJ2-1; v_call: TRBV19; cdr3_aa: CASSSVSYNEQFF; cdr3_nt: TGTGCCAGTAGTAGCGTTTCCTACAATGAGCAGTTCTTC
clone_size: many; d_call: NA; j_call: TRBJ1-3; v_call: TRBV11-2; cdr3_aa: CASSLVAAANSGNTIYF; cdr3_nt: TGTGCCAGCAGCTTAGTGGCAGCCGCCAACTCTGGAAACACCATATATTTT
clone_size: many; d_call: TRBD1; j_call: TRBJ2-3; v_call: TRBV5-1; cdr3_aa: CASSLGSETGGADTQYF; cdr3_nt: TGCGCCAGCAGCTTGGGATCCGAGACAGGGGGCGCAGATACGCAGTATTTT
clone_size: many; d_call: NA; j_call: TRBJ2-7; v_call: TRBV13; cdr3_aa: CASSLAGIEQYF; cdr3_nt: TGTGCCAGCAGCTTAGCGGGGATCGAGCAGTACTTC
clone_size: many; d_call: TRBD2; j_call: TRBJ2-1; v_call: TRBV12-3/TRBV12-4; cdr3_aa: CASSLYTSDYEQFF; cdr3_nt: TGTGCCAGCAGTTTATATACTAGCGACTATGAGCAGTTCTTC
clone_size: many; d_call: TRBD2; j_call: TRBJ2-7; v_call: TRBV20-1; cdr3_aa: CSAEALAGYEQYF; cdr3_nt: TGCAGTGCTGAGGCTCTAGCGGGGTATGAGCAGTACTTC
clone_size: NA; d_call: TRBD2; j_call: TRBJ2-6; v_call: TRBV27; cdr3_aa: CASTKLASGANVLTF; cdr3_nt: TGTGCCAGCACCAAACTAGCGTCTGGGGCCAACGTCCTGACTTTC
clone_size: few; d_call: NA; j_call: TRBJ1-5; v_call: TRBV6-1; cdr3_aa: CASSYLVSNQPQHF; cdr3_nt: TGTGCCAGCAGTTATTTGGTTAGCAATCAGCCCCAGCATTTT
clone_size: few; d_call: NA; j_call: TRBJ1-1; v_call: TRBV9; cdr3_aa: CASSVRDGYTEAFF; cdr3_nt: TGTGCCAGCAGCGTCCGGGACGGTTACACTGAAGCTTTCTTT
clone_size: NA; d_call: TRBD1; j_call: TRBJ1-5; v_call: TRBV11-2; cdr3_aa: CASSSEGADQPQHF; cdr3_nt: TGTGCCAGCAGCTCGGAGGGGGCAGACCAGCCCCAGCATTTT
clone_size: many; d_call: TRBD1; j_call: TRBJ1-5; v_call: TRBV20-1; cdr3_aa: CSAGTVSNQPQHF; cdr3_nt: TGCAGTGCTGGGACAGTTAGCAATCAGCCCCAGCATTTT
clone_size: many; d_call: NA; j_call: TRBJ2-7; v_call: TRBV28; cdr3_aa: CASSFLNPPTGSYEQYF; cdr3_nt: TGTGCCAGCAGTTTCCTCAACCCCCCTACAGGGTCCTACGAGCAGTACTTC
clone_size: NA; d_call: NA; j_call: TRBJ2-4; v_call: TRBV20-1; cdr3_aa: CSARVSGLAKNIQYF; cdr3_nt: TGCAGTGCTAGAGTTAGCGGACTAGCCAAAAACATTCAGTACTTC
clone_size: NA; d_call: TRBD1; j_call: TRBJ2-5; v_call: TRBV7-8; cdr3_aa: CASSPLRLRGLETQYF; cdr3_nt: TGTGCCAGCAGCCCCCTTAGGCTCAGGGGGCTGGAGACCCAGTACTTC
clone_size: many; d_call: TRBD1; j_call: TRBJ2-5; v_call: TRBV20-1; cdr3_aa: CSARPRDRAYQETQYF; cdr3_nt: TGCAGTGCTCGACCCCGGGACAGGGCGTACCAAGAGACCCAGTACTTC
clone_size: NA; d_call: NA; j_call: TRBJ1-1; v_call: TRBV4-1; cdr3_aa: CASSQGMTEAFF; cdr3_nt: TGCGCCAGCAGCCAAGGGATGACTGAAGCTTTCTTT
clone_size: many; d_call: NA; j_call: TRBJ1-1; v_call: TRBV7-9; cdr3_aa: CASSQLRGGEDTEAFF; cdr3_nt: TGTGCCAGCAGCCAACTTCGGGGTGGGGAGGACACTGAAGCTTTCTTT
clone_size: many; d_call: NA; j_call: TRBJ1-1; v_call: TRBV12-3/TRBV12-4; cdr3_aa: CASSFDRFEAFF; cdr3_nt: TGTGCCAGCAGTTTTGACAGATTTGAAGCTTTCTTT